These T cell receptor beta chains were read from a single sample in a study of cytomegalovirus exposure and HLA in healthy donors. Assay: immunoSEQ multiplex PCR; the TCRdb copy retains only in-frame clones and omits some. The data hold some 160,000 clones, with 77% observed a single time. The material sequenced was PBMCs. Receptors originate from a woman aged 25 to 39 in good health and CMV-seronegative. CDR3s include the opening cysteine and the closing phenylalanine or tryptophan. D genes are given only for firm matches. Rows give clone size only sometimes, using once, few, many, or a class for an expanded clone.

clone_size j_call d_call v_call cdr3_nt cdr3_aa
. TRBJ1-2 . TRBV30 TGTGCCTGGAGTGAGTCAAGGACAGCGGTTTATGGCTACACCTTC CAWSESRTAVYGYTF
. TRBJ2-1 . TRBV6-5 TGTGCCAGCAGTTACGTAGCGGCTAGCTCCTACAATGAGCAGTTCTTC CASSYVAASSYNEQFF
. TRBJ2-7 TRBD1 TRBV19 TGTGCCAGTAGTACGAGTCTCAGACCGGGACAGGCCTACGAGCAGTACTTC CASSTSLRPGQAYEQYF
once TRBJ1-2 . TRBV4-1 TGCGCCAGCAGCCAAGGCGTGGGGGGGGGCTATGGCTACACCTTC CASSQGVGGGYGYTF
. TRBJ2-2 . TRBV10-3 TGTGCCATCAGAGCGCGTGAAGAGGAGCTGTTTTTT CAIRAREEELFF
. TRBJ1-1 TRBD1 TRBV2 TGTGCCAGCGTCCTCAACAGGGGTAGGAACACTGAAGCTTTCTTT CASVLNRGRNTEAFF
. TRBJ2-3 . TRBV9 TGTGCCAGCAGCGTAGGAGGGGGTTCTGCAGATACGCAGTATTTT CASSVGGGSADTQYF
few TRBJ1-2 . TRBV13 TGTGCCAGCAGCTTAGCATCCTATGGCTACACCTTC CASSLASYGYTF
. TRBJ1-1 . TRBV10-3 TGTGCCATCGGGACACAGAACACTGAAGCTTTCTTT CAIGTQNTEAFF
few TRBJ2-2 . TRBV6-5 TGTGCCAGCAGTTACGCGGTTGGGACCGGGGAGCTGTTTTTT CASSYAVGTGELFF
. TRBJ1-6 . TRBV21-1 TGTGCCAGCAGCCCCTGCCCCCGGACTCCGCGGACCTATAATTCACCCCTCCACTTT CASSPCPRTPRTYNSPLHF
. TRBJ2-5 TRBD2 TRBV4-3 TGCGCCAGCAGCCGAGGGACTAGCGGGAGCGGTGAGACCCAGTACTTC CASSRGTSGSGETQYF
once TRBJ2-7 TRBD1 TRBV30 TGTGCCTGGAGTCGGGACAGGGTGGACCAAAGAGAGTACTTC CAWSRDRVDQREYF
. TRBJ1-2 TRBD1 TRBV19 TGTGCCAGTAGTAGTAGGGGACAGGGACAAGGCTACACCTTC CASSSRGQGQGYTF